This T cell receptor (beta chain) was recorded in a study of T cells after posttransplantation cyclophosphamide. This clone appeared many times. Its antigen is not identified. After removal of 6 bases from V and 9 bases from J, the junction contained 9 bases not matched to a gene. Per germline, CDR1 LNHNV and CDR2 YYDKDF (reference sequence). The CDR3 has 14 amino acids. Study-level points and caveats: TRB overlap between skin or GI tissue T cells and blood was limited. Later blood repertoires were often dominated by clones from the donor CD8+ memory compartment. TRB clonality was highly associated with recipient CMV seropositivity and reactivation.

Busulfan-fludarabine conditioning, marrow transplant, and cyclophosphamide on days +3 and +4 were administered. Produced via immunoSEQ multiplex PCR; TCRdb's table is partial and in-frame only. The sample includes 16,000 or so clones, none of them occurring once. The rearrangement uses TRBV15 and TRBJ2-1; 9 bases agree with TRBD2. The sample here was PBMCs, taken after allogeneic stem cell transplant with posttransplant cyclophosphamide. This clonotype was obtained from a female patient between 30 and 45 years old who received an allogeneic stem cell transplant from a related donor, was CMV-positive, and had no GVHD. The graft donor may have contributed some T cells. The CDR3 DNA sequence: TGTGCCACCAGTACGTTAGCGGGAGCTAGTGAGCAGTTCTTC. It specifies CATSTLAGASEQFF.